This TCR beta chain derives from a study of blood T cell repertoires in COVID-19. This table comes from immunoSEQ multiplex PCR, and its TCRdb copy is limited to in-frame clones, with some not included. The sample carries a few hundred thousand clones, about four fifths recorded once. The specimen was PBMCs or T cells enriched from blood (not recorded which). This receptor was obtained from a woman in her 40s with acute COVID-19.

This CDR3 is CASSFQGDRREKLFF. In DNA form, the CDR3 reads TGCGCCAGCAGCTTTCAGGGGGACAGGCGTGAAAAACTGTTTTTT. This sequence joins TRBV5-1 and TRBJ1-4; 8 positions match TRBD1. CDR3 length: 15 amino acids. Germline V gene lookup returns CDR1 SGHRS and CDR2 YFSETQ. V was clipped by 2 bases and J by 7 bases; unmatched bases: 7.